This T cell receptor beta chain comes out of a study of blood T cell repertoires in COVID-19. Sequencing was performed with immunoSEQ multiplex PCR; in TCRdb, only in-frame clones are kept and a portion is missing. The sample has about 160,000 clones, approximately 86% seen once. This clone has only one observation. Enrolled through a virtual design, the participants were between 18 and 89 years of age and came from fewer than 30 US areas. The ends lost 10 bases at V and 0 bases at J; junction bases unmatched: 15. The CDR3 extends over 18 amino acids. Germline CDR1 reads SEHNR; CDR2 reads FQNEAQ (reference sequence).

Sequenced sample: PBMCs or T cells enriched from blood (not recorded which). The chain carries TRBV7-9 and TRBJ2-3; 11 positions agree with TRBD1. The clonotype comes from a man aged 55 to 69 who had recovered from COVID-19. DNA for the CDR3: TGTGCCAATACACTAGGACAGGGGGCGGAATCTAGCACAGATACGCAGTATTTT. Translated: CANTLGQGAESSTDTQYF.